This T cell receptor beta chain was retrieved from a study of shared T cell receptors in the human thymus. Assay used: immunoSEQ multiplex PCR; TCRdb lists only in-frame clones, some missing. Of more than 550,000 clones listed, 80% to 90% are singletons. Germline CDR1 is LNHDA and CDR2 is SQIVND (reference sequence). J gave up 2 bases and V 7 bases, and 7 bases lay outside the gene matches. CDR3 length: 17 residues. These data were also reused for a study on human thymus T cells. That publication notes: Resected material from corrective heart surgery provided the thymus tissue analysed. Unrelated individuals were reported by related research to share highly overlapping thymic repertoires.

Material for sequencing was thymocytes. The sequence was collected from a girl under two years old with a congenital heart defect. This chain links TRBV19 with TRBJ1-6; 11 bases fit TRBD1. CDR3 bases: TGTGCCAGTACACCGGGACAGGGGGACACCTATAATTCACCCCTCCACTTT. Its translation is CASTPGQGDTYNSPLHF.